Sequencing of this T cell receptor beta chain was carried out in a study of blood T cell repertoires in COVID-19. Overall study: The United States, Italy and Spain were the sources of the acute and convalescent COVID-19 samples. Sample material is recorded as cDNA or gDNA derived from T cells, B-cell-depleted T cells, or PBMCs.

This CDR3 has 14 residues. Per the germline V gene, CDR1 is LGHNA and CDR2 is YSLEER. With V trimmed by 6 bases and J by 2 bases, 6 bases remained unmatched. Methods used by the authors: Estimated nucleated cell counts came from reference gene primer amplification. This table comes from immunoSEQ multiplex PCR, and its TCRdb copy is limited to in-frame clones, with some not included. The DNA was the basis for D and trimming; V, J and clone size are from that table. The profile shows tens of thousands of clones, 75% to 85% of them singletons. The rearrangement uses TRBV4-3 and TRBJ1-1; TRBD1 matches 7 bases. The sequenced sample was peripheral blood. This receptor was taken from a human donor in a cohort sampled during active COVID-19. DNA of the CDR3: TGCGCCAGCAGTCGGTCAGGGGGTAACACTGAAGCTTTCTTT. It encodes CASSRSGGNTEAFF.